The 17 T cell receptor beta chains below were found in one sample sequenced in a study of response to subunit inactivated influenza vaccine. One entry per CDR3 protein results from TCRdb running MiXCR on the RT-PCR reads. The data show about 500,000 distinct CDR3 sequences, with about 17% seen just once and less than 4% held by the top ten. The source material was CD4+ T cells sorted from PBMCs, sampled 23 months after vaccination. These receptors all come from a man between 50 and 69 years old who received an inactivated influenza vaccine.

This clonotype was seen only a few times. CDR3 sequence: CASSESGQDNEQFF. The CDR3, as DNA: TGCGCCAGCAGTGAGTCTGGACAAGACAATGAGCAGTTCTTC. The rearrangement joins TRBV10-1 to TRBJ2-1, with D possibly TRBD1 on 5 matching bases. V gave up 0 bases and J gave up 5 bases, with 8 bases separating them. Germline loops: CDR1 WNHNN, CDR2 SYGVQD (reference sequence). The CDR3 has 14 amino acids.

The chain uses TRBV7-9 and TRBJ2-7; D may be TRBD1 (5 bases). Per the germline V gene, CDR1 is SEHNR and CDR2 is FQNEAQ (reference sequence). V was pared by 6 bases and J by 2 bases, with 8 bases between. The CDR3 covers 12 residues. CDR3 sequence (DNA): TGTGCCAGCAGACAGGACACCTACGAGCAGTACTTC. Its translation: CASRQDTYEQYF.

This clonotype was counted ten times or more. V is TRBV7-2 and J is TRBJ2-1, with 7 bases fitting TRBD2. With 8 bases clipped from V and 7 bases from J, the junction kept 17 bases outside the gene matches. Germline loops: CDR1 SGHTA, CDR2 FQGNSA. This CDR3 region has 16 residues. For the CDR3, the DNA is TGTGCCAGCCGACCCCAAGTCGGGCTAGCGGAGAATGAGCAGTTCTTC. Encoded protein: CASRPQVGLAENEQFF.

The gene calls are TRBV4-2 and TRBJ2-1; TRBD2 matches at 9 bases. V shed 0 bases, J shed 7 bases, and the junction held 10 bases outside the gene matches. In germline, CDR1 is LGHNA, CDR2 YNFKEQ. The CDR3 spans 17 residues. The CDR3 bases are TGTGCCAGCAGCCAAGATGGGCGGGGGGGCGAGTGGAATGAGCAGTTCTTC. Amino acids: CASSQDGRGGEWNEQFF.

This clonotype was seen a few times. This rearrangement joins TRBV7-3 to TRBJ2-3; TRBD2 matches at 12 bases. Germline CDR1 SGHTA, CDR2 FQGTGA. This CDR3 has 17 amino acids. The V segment lost 5 bases and the J segment 4 bases; nucleotides outside the gene matches: 10. The CDR3 loop reads CASSGRLAGEVADTQYF. CDR3 DNA: TGTGCCAGCAGCGGGAGACTAGCGGGAGAGGTAGCAGATACGCAGTATTTT.

Ten or more counts support this clonotype. This chain links TRBV4-2 with TRBJ2-7; the D is unclear. The CDR3 covers 13 residues. Germline CDR1 reads LGHNA; CDR2 reads YNFKEQ. Trimming removed 4 bases from V and 2 bases from J, with 9 bases in between. DNA for the CDR3: TGTGCCAGCAGCCGAGGATTAACCTACGAGCAGTACTTC. This gives the protein CASSRGLTYEQYF.

The genes are TRBV9 and TRBJ2-3, with D possibly matching TRBD1 (6 bases). The CDR3 is made up of 14 amino acids. V gave up 0 bases and J gave up 5 bases, with 10 bases separating them. Germline CDR1 is SGDLS and CDR2 is YYNGEE. The DNA of the CDR3 is TGTGCCAGCAGCGTAGTGGCCAGGGGAGATACGCAGTATTTT. Translation gives CASSVVARGDTQYF.

This clonotype was observed a few times. CDR3 sequence reads: CASSLARGLSGNTIYF. DNA of the CDR3: TGTGCCAGCAGCTTAGCGAGGGGGCTGTCTGGAAACACCATATATTTT. The chain recombines TRBV7-6 with TRBJ1-3, with TRBD1 identical over 7 bases. V shed 0 bases and J 1 base; nucleotides not matched to a gene: 3. The CDR3 is made up of 16 amino acids. Germline CDR1 reads SGHVS; CDR2 reads FNYEAQ.

This clonotype has at least ten counts. J is TRBJ2-2 and V is TRBV28, with unresolved D. Germline V gene data show CDR1 as MDHEN and CDR2 as SYDVKM. The length of the CDR3 is 11 residues. V was pared by 2 bases and J by 7 bases, with 2 bases between. The CDR3 DNA reads as TGTGCCAGCAGTTTAGTCGGGGAGCTGTTTTTT. Protein: CASSLVGELFF. The whole variable domain, filled in from reference TRBV28 and TRBJ2-2, reads DVKVTQSSRYLVKRTGEKVFLECVQDMDHENMFWYRQDPGLGLRLIYFSYDVKMKEKGDIPEGYSVSREKKERFSLILESASTNQTSMYLCASSLVGELFFGEGSRLTVL.

CDR3 residues: CAWSPLGLSTGNTIYF. The CDR3 DNA reads TGTGCCTGGAGTCCTTTAGGGCTTTCTACTGGAAACACCATATATTTT. The chain employs TRBV30 and TRBJ1-3; no definite D call. The CDR3 totals 16 residues. In germline, CDR1 is GTSNPN, CDR2 SVGIG (reference sequence). The V and J ends lost 2 bases and 2 bases respectively, with 16 bases between them.

This clonotype came up many times. CDR3 sequence reads: CASSSGQGAGDGYTF. The CDR3 DNA is TGCGCCAGCAGCTCGGGACAGGGGGCAGGAGATGGCTACACCTTC. The chain is built from TRBV5-1 and TRBJ1-2; 12 bases fit TRBD1. In germline, CDR1 is SGHRS, CDR2 YFSETQ. The CDR3 totals 15 residues. V lost 3 bases and J lost 6; bases outside the gene matches: 6.

This clonotype has just a few counts. The chain has TRBV6-5 and TRBJ2-6; D unresolved. The CDR3 is 15 residues long. Trimming removed 2 bases at V and 0 bases at J, with 5 bases between. The germline V gene encodes CDR1 MNHEY and CDR2 SVGAGI. This CDR3 reads CASSYDISGANVLTF. The CDR3 coding sequence is TGTGCCAGCAGTTACGACATCTCTGGGGCCAACGTCCTGACTTTC.

Only a few counts were recorded for this clonotype. The V gene is TRBV20-1, the J gene TRBJ1-4; no definite D call. The CDR3 has 13 residues. Between the trimmed V and J ends, which lost 1 base and 7 bases, there was a span of 10 bases. The germline gives CDR1 DFQATT, CDR2 SNEGSKA (reference sequence). CDR3 in DNA: TGCAGTGCTAGAGCGCGGACGGCTGAAAAACTGTTTTTT. This translates into CSARARTAEKLFF.

This chain's CDR3 is CASSGLGATDTQYF. The CDR3 DNA is TGCGCCAGTTCAGGTTTAGGCGCCACAGATACGCAGTATTTT. The V and J genes are TRBV5-1 and TRBJ2-3; D remains ambiguous. Trimming took off 8 bases at V and 2 bases at J, with 15 bases between the two ends. Germline CDR1 and CDR2: SGHRS and YFSETQ. This CDR3 region has 14 residues.

The CDR3 DNA reads as TGCGCCAGCAGCCAAGATTTTTTTAACACTGAAGCTTTCTTT. This gives the protein CASSQDFFNTEAFF. This chain uses TRBV4-3 with TRBJ1-1; no reliable D call. CDR1 LGHNA and CDR2 YSLEER come from the germline V gene. Between the trimmed V and J ends, which lost 0 bases and 2 bases, there was a span of 7 bases. The CDR3 totals 14 residues.

The chain links TRBV28 to TRBJ2-7; D call uncertain. From germline, CDR1 is MDHEN and CDR2 SYDVKM. The germline V and J ends were trimmed by 7 bases and 0 bases, with 16 bases remaining between them. CDR3 length: 15 amino acids. The CDR3 coding sequence is TGTGCCAGCAAACATGTAGGCCGATCCTCCTACGAGCAGTACTTC. Amino acid sequence: CASKHVGRSSYEQYF.

The chain links TRBV12-3 or TRBV12-4 to TRBJ2-3, with D unclear. This CDR3 is 14 amino acids long. The germline V and J ends were trimmed by 6 bases and 2 bases, with 12 bases remaining between them. CDR3 DNA: TGTGCCAGCAGAGTTAGTATCTCCACAGATACGCAGTATTTT. This gives the protein CASRVSISTDTQYF.